The rows below give T cell receptor beta chains drawn from one sample of a study of T cell changes during pregnancy in multiple sclerosis. Repertoires were generated with immunoSEQ multiplex PCR, while TCRdb's copy carries only in-frame clones and drops some. This sample has fewer than 50,000 clones, with 88% found just once. The starting material was CD8+ T cells from peripheral blood mononuclear cells, obtained in the third trimester of pregnancy. The receptors come from a female donor with multiple sclerosis, enrolled in a pregnancy study. Both conserved end residues are part of each CDR3. D genes are given only for firm matches. Clone size is given for some rows only: seen once, a few or many times, or a class if the clone is expanded.

j_gene: TRBJ2-3
d_gene: -
v_gene: TRBV10-1
abundance: -
CDR3nt: TGCGCCAGCAGTGAGTCGTTTGAGGAATCTAGCACAGATACGCAGTATTTT
CDR3aa: CASSESFEESSTDTQYF

j_gene: TRBJ1-6
d_gene: TRBD1
v_gene: TRBV5-8
abundance: few
CDR3nt: TGTGCCAGCAGCTCGGACAGGGGCCAATCACCCCTCCACTTT
CDR3aa: CASSSDRGQSPLHF

j_gene: TRBJ1-2
d_gene: -
v_gene: TRBV5-4
abundance: -
CDR3nt: TGTGCCAGCAGCTCGACAGGCCTTGCTAACTATGGCTACACCTTC
CDR3aa: CASSSTGLANYGYTF

j_gene: TRBJ2-7
d_gene: -
v_gene: TRBV6-1
abundance: once
CDR3nt: TGTGCCAGCAGTGAAGGCCCTGGGAGCTCCTACGAGCAGTACTTC
CDR3aa: CASSEGPGSSYEQYF

j_gene: TRBJ1-1
d_gene: -
v_gene: TRBV9
abundance: -
CDR3nt: TGTGCCAGCAGCGCCCGGGGATTGAACACTGAAGCTTTCTTT
CDR3aa: CASSARGLNTEAFF

j_gene: TRBJ2-5
d_gene: -
v_gene: TRBV7-2
abundance: few
CDR3nt: TGTGCCAGCAGCCCCCTGGCCGGGGAAGAGACCCAGTACTTC
CDR3aa: CASSPLAGEETQYF

j_gene: TRBJ2-7
d_gene: -
v_gene: TRBV7-9
abundance: -
CDR3nt: TGTGCCAGCAGCTTAGCGTTTTCGGGGATCGAGCAGTACTTC
CDR3aa: CASSLAFSGIEQYF

j_gene: TRBJ2-7
d_gene: -
v_gene: TRBV6-4
abundance: -
CDR3nt: TGTGCCAGCAGTGACGGGGAGTTGGGCGAGCAGTACTTC
CDR3aa: CASSDGELGEQYF

j_gene: TRBJ2-3
d_gene: -
v_gene: TRBV11-3
abundance: -
CDR3nt: TGTGCCAGCAGCTTAGAACTTCAAGATACGCAGTATTTT
CDR3aa: CASSLELQDTQYF

j_gene: TRBJ1-2
d_gene: -
v_gene: TRBV11-2
abundance: -
CDR3nt: TGTGCCAGCAGCTTGATACAGCAGTATGGCTACACCTTC
CDR3aa: CASSLIQQYGYTF

j_gene: TRBJ2-5
d_gene: TRBD2
v_gene: TRBV4-2
abundance: -
CDR3nt: TGTGCCAGCAGCCAAGTGACTAGCGGGGAAGAGACCCAGTACTTC
CDR3aa: CASSQVTSGEETQYF

j_gene: TRBJ2-7
d_gene: TRBD1
v_gene: TRBV27
abundance: -
CDR3nt: TGTGCCAGCAGTGAGACAGGGGCACCCTACGAGCAGTACTTC
CDR3aa: CASSETGAPYEQYF

j_gene: TRBJ2-3
d_gene: -
v_gene: TRBV18
abundance: -
CDR3nt: TGTGCCAGCTCACTGGAGGGGTTCCCTTTTAGCACAGATACGCAGTATTTT
CDR3aa: CASSLEGFPFSTDTQYF

j_gene: TRBJ1-2
d_gene: TRBD1
v_gene: TRBV5-1
abundance: -
CDR3nt: TGCGCCAGCAGCGAGAGGGGGCGCGACTATGGCTACACCTTC
CDR3aa: CASSERGRDYGYTF

j_gene: TRBJ1-2
d_gene: -
v_gene: TRBV7-9
abundance: -
CDR3nt: TGTGCCAGCAGCTTACAGGACAGTCATGGCTACACCTTC
CDR3aa: CASSLQDSHGYTF

j_gene: TRBJ2-1
d_gene: TRBD2
v_gene: TRBV5-1
abundance: -
CDR3nt: TGCGCCAGCATGGGAGCGGGGGGGCCGGGTGAGCAGTTCTTC
CDR3aa: CASMGAGGPGEQFF

j_gene: TRBJ2-7
d_gene: TRBD2
v_gene: TRBV30
abundance: -
CDR3nt: TGTGCCTGGAGGTGGGGTAGCGGGCGGTACGAGCAGTACTTC
CDR3aa: CAWRWGSGRYEQYF

j_gene: TRBJ1-2
d_gene: TRBD1
v_gene: TRBV28
abundance: -
CDR3nt: TGTGCCAGCAGCTGGACAGGGGGGAACTATGGCTACACCTTC
CDR3aa: CASSWTGGNYGYTF

j_gene: TRBJ1-3
d_gene: -
v_gene: TRBV28
abundance: -
CDR3nt: TGTGCCAGCAGTTTAATAATGACAGACCTCTCTGGAAACACCATATATTTT
CDR3aa: CASSLIMTDLSGNTIYF

j_gene: TRBJ1-3
d_gene: -
v_gene: TRBV5-4
abundance: -
CDR3nt: TGTGCCAGCAGCTTCGGGGGGGCGGACGGAAACACCATATATTTT
CDR3aa: CASSFGGADGNTIYF

j_gene: TRBJ2-7
d_gene: -
v_gene: TRBV4-1
abundance: -
CDR3nt: TGCGCCAGCAGCCCGCAGACGGGTTCGGACGAGCAGTACTTC
CDR3aa: CASSPQTGSDEQYF

j_gene: TRBJ2-7
d_gene: -
v_gene: TRBV28
abundance: -
CDR3nt: TGTGCCAGCAGTGGGGCCGGACAGAGACTCTCCTACGAGCAGTACTTC
CDR3aa: CASSGAGQRLSYEQYF

j_gene: TRBJ2-3
d_gene: TRBD2
v_gene: TRBV4-3
abundance: -
CDR3nt: TGCGCCAGCAGCCAAGATACCCGGGGGGGATTCTCAGATACGCAGTATTTT
CDR3aa: CASSQDTRGGFSDTQYF

j_gene: TRBJ1-1
d_gene: -
v_gene: TRBV19
abundance: -
CDR3nt: TGTGCCAGTCTTCAACTCACTGAAGCTTTCTTT
CDR3aa: CASLQLTEAFF

j_gene: TRBJ1-6
d_gene: -
v_gene: TRBV2
abundance: -
CDR3nt: TGTGCCAGCAGTCCCCTGGGGGGGAGTTCACCCCTCCACTTT
CDR3aa: CASSPLGGSSPLHF

j_gene: TRBJ2-7
d_gene: -
v_gene: TRBV7-8
abundance: -
CDR3nt: TGTGCCAGCAGCCCCCACCTGCCACCGGGTTCCCACGAGCAGTACTTC
CDR3aa: CASSPHLPPGSHEQYF

j_gene: TRBJ2-1
d_gene: TRBD2
v_gene: TRBV4-3
abundance: -
CDR3nt: TGCGCCAGCAGCCAAATAGCGGGACTAGGCCCCTTTAATGAGCAGTTCTTC
CDR3aa: CASSQIAGLGPFNEQFF

j_gene: TRBJ1-1
d_gene: -
v_gene: TRBV19
abundance: -
CDR3nt: TGTGCCACCAAACCGACAGGGAACACTGAAGCTTTCTTT
CDR3aa: CATKPTGNTEAFF

j_gene: TRBJ1-1
d_gene: TRBD1
v_gene: TRBV13
abundance: -
CDR3nt: TGTGCCAGCAGCTACAGGGGGGGAGCTGAAGCTTTCTTT
CDR3aa: CASSYRGGAEAFF

j_gene: TRBJ2-1
d_gene: -
v_gene: TRBV7-9
abundance: -
CDR3nt: TGTGCCAGCAGCTTAGGCGGAGGCAATGAGCAGTTCTTC
CDR3aa: CASSLGGGNEQFF

j_gene: TRBJ1-2
d_gene: -
v_gene: TRBV5-4
abundance: -
CDR3nt: TGTGCCAGCAGCTTGGATGGTTTACAGGCTCTCTATGGCTACACCTTC
CDR3aa: CASSLDGLQALYGYTF

j_gene: TRBJ2-3
d_gene: TRBD2
v_gene: TRBV7-8
abundance: few
CDR3nt: TGTGCCAGCAGCTTAGCGCACGGGGGGGCCTGGGATACGCAGTATTTT
CDR3aa: CASSLAHGGAWDTQYF

j_gene: TRBJ1-1
d_gene: TRBD1
v_gene: TRBV4-1
abundance: -
CDR3nt: TGCGCCAGCAGCCAAGAGACAGGGATGAACACTGAAGCTTTCTTT
CDR3aa: CASSQETGMNTEAFF

j_gene: TRBJ2-6
d_gene: -
v_gene: TRBV16
abundance: -
CDR3nt: TGTGCCAGCAGCCAAGCAGGGCTTTACTCTGGGGCCAACGTCCTGACTTTC
CDR3aa: CASSQAGLYSGANVLTF

j_gene: TRBJ1-2
d_gene: -
v_gene: TRBV5-1
abundance: -
CDR3nt: TGCGCCAGCAGCTTGGGAGGGTTGGGCTACACCTTC
CDR3aa: CASSLGGLGYTF

j_gene: TRBJ2-3
d_gene: TRBD2
v_gene: TRBV2
abundance: -
CDR3nt: TGTGCCAGCAGTGAAGAATTTGCGCGGGGGGGCACAGATACGCAGTATTTT
CDR3aa: CASSEEFARGGTDTQYF

j_gene: TRBJ1-2
d_gene: TRBD1
v_gene: TRBV29-1
abundance: -
CDR3nt: TGCAGCGTTCCCGGGGACAGGGTTGACTATGGCTACACCTTC
CDR3aa: CSVPGDRVDYGYTF

j_gene: TRBJ2-1
d_gene: -
v_gene: TRBV4-3
abundance: -
CDR3nt: TGCGCCAGCAGCCAAGACGGCGGACTCGGTGAGCAGTTCTTC
CDR3aa: CASSQDGGLGEQFF

j_gene: TRBJ2-3
d_gene: TRBD2
v_gene: TRBV6-4
abundance: few
CDR3nt: TGTGCCAGCAGTGACTCGACTAGCGGGGGGAGTGCGCAGTATTTT
CDR3aa: CASSDSTSGGSAQYF